The clone carrying this T cell receptor beta chain was detected a few times. Specified time point: patch test 1, 2 weeks after DPC sensitization. Treatment denoted: therapeutic diphenylcyclopropenone sensitization with weekly scalp DPC. This record comes from a study of human T cells and chemical hapten exposure. Germline V gene lookup returns CDR1 DFQATT and CDR2 SNEGSKA (reference sequence). V lost 4 bases to trimming and J lost 9 bases, with 21 bases between them. The CDR3 is 14 residues long. In TCRdb, the RACE reads were re-called with MiXCR into one record per CDR3 protein. Found here are 180,000 or so distinct CDR3 sequences, more than 12% of them singletons; the top ten hold 1.7%.

This chain joins TRBV20-1 and TRBJ1-2; D uncertain. The specimen comprised whole blood, sampled in connection with sensitization to the hapten diphenylcyclopropenone (DPC). The source is a woman in her 30s with alopecia areata. Some clones in this sample may be carry-over from other donors' samples. CDR3 nucleotides: TGCAGTGCTACCTCTCCCGGGTCCGACGACCGCTACACCTTC. Translation gives CSATSPGSDDRYTF.